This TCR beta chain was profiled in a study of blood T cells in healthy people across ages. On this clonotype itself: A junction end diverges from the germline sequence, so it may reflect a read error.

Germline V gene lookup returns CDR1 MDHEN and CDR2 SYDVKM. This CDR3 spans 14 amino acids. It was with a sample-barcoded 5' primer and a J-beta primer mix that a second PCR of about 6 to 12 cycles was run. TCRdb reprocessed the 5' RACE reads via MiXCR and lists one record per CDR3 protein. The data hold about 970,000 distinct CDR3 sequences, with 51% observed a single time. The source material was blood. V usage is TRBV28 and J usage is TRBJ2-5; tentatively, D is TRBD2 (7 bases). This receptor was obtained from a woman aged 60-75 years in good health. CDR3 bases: TGTACCAGCAGTAAAGGGGGGGCGCAAGAGACCCAGTACTTC. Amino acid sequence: CTSSKGGAQETQYF. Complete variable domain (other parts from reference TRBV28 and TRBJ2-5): DVKVTQSSRYLVKRTGEKVFLECVQDMDHENMFWYRQDPGLGLRLIYFSYDVKMKEKGDIPEGYSVSREKKERFSLILESASTNQTSMYLCTSSKGGAQETQYFGPGTRLLVL.